The 10 T cell receptor beta chains presented below share a single source sample, sequenced in a study of T-cell memory formation after mild COVID-19. Each CDR3 protein is one row after TCRdb ran MiXCR on the 5' RACE reads. The table records 380,000 or so distinct CDR3 sequences, roughly an eighth of them present only once. The material sequenced was PBMCs or a T cell subset sorted from them (not recorded which). The receptors shown here come from a man between 18 and 29 years old who had mild COVID-19 (a few samples of this study predate the infection). Cell type and time point are not known.

CDR3 in amino acids: CASSPRGAGGAGEQFF. As DNA, the CDR3 is TGTGCCAGCAGCCCGCGTGGGGCAGGGGGCGCGGGTGAGCAGTTCTTC. The V and J genes are TRBV7-6 and TRBJ2-1; 8 bases align to TRBD1. Germline trimming cut 5 bases from V and 9 bases from J; bases unmatched to any gene: 15. Germline CDR1 and CDR2: SGHVS and FNYEAQ. This CDR3 is built from 16 residues.

The V gene is TRBV28, the J gene TRBJ2-6; maybe TRBD2 (6 bases). The germline V gene has CDR1 MDHEN and CDR2 SYDVKM. Trimming left V 5 bases short and J 4 bases short, with 12 bases between. CDR3 size: 15 residues. The CDR3 sequence: CASSGGVTGANVLTF. The CDR3, as DNA: TGTGCCAGCAGTGGAGGGGTAACCGGGGCCAACGTCCTGACTTTC. Using reference TRBV28 and TRBJ2-6 for the parts outside the CDR3, the full variable domain is DVKVTQSSRYLVKRTGEKVFLECVQDMDHENMFWYRQDPGLGLRLIYFSYDVKMKEKGDIPEGYSVSREKKERFSLILESASTNQTSMYLCASSGGVTGANVLTFGAGSRLTVL.

This clonotype was detected only a few times. The chain combines TRBV12-3 or TRBV12-4 with TRBJ2-2; D uncertain. The V gene lost 9 bases and the J gene lost 2 bases, with 13 bases spanning the gap. This CDR3 region has 14 residues. The CDR3 region has the DNA TGTGCCAGTAGGAGTGCGCAAAACACCGGGGAGCTGTTTTTT. Residues: CASRSAQNTGELFF.

The V call is TRBV7-6, the J call TRBJ1-1; D unresolved. The CDR3 is 15 amino acids. Trimming removed 2 bases at V and 1 base at J, with 11 bases between. CDR1 is SGHVS and CDR2 is FNYEAQ in the germline V gene. The CDR3 protein is CASSLNAKENTEAFF. The CDR3 bases are TGTGCCAGCAGCTTAAACGCGAAGGAGAACACTGAAGCTTTCTTT.

The chain is built from TRBV20-1 and TRBJ2-3; TRBD1 might be the D (6 bases). V lost 6 bases to trimming and J lost 2 bases, with 15 bases between them. The V gene's germline CDR1 is DFQATT and CDR2 SNEGSKA (reference sequence). CDR3 length: 14 residues. The CDR3 DNA follows: TGCAGTGCACGTCGGACAGCCCTCACAGATACGCAGTATTTT. This sequence encodes CSARRTALTDTQYF.

This clonotype has a count of ten or more. The chain employs TRBV7-3 and TRBJ2-1; no clear D. The ends were cut back, 5 bases at V and 3 bases at J, with 11 bases in the middle. The CDR3 spans 14 residues. Per germline, CDR1 SGHTA and CDR2 FQGTGA. The CDR3 DNA reads as TGTGCCAGCAGCCCTGGAGAGTACTACAATGAGCAGTTCTTC. It codes for CASSPGEYYNEQFF.

Only a few counts were recorded for this clonotype. The rearrangement links TRBV7-9 to TRBJ2-7, with D tentatively TRBD1 (6 bases). The V gene lost 5 bases and the J gene lost 3 bases, with 14 bases spanning the gap. The CDR3 extends over 14 amino acids. Germline assignment: CDR1 SEHNR and CDR2 FQNEAQ (reference sequence). The CDR3 loop is CASSTDAGVYEQYF. As DNA, the CDR3 is TGTGCCAGCAGCACCGACGCAGGGGTCTACGAGCAGTACTTC.

In this sample, this clonotype turned up a few times. This chain links TRBV6-5 with TRBJ1-2; 8 nucleotides line up with TRBD1. The CDR3 has 13 residues. Per germline, CDR1 MNHEY and CDR2 SVGAGI. J was trimmed by 4 bases and V by 3 bases; bases with no gene match: 1. CDR3 nucleotide sequence: TGTGCCAGCAGTTATACAGGGGGCTATGGCTACACCTTC. Translated, it gives CASSYTGGYGYTF.

In this sample, this clonotype turned up a few times. This chain connects TRBV5-1 to TRBJ2-5; D uncertain. This CDR3 region has 13 residues. Germline values: CDR1 SGHRS, CDR2 YFSETQ. Trimming removed 7 bases at V and 4 bases at J, with 14 bases between. The CDR3 is CASGSPQSETQYF. CDR3 bases: TGCGCCAGCGGATCCCCCCAGTCAGAGACCCAGTACTTC.

A few counts support this clonotype. The J gene is TRBJ1-6, the V gene TRBV7-2, with TRBD1 matching 7 bases. Germline values: CDR1 SGHTA, CDR2 FQGNSA. Unmatched junction bases numbered 8, after V lost 5 bases and J lost 7 bases. This CDR3 is 15 amino acids long. For the CDR3, the DNA is TGTGCCAGCAGCACACAGACAGGGCCAAATTCACCCCTCCACTTT. Translated: CASSTQTGPNSPLHF.